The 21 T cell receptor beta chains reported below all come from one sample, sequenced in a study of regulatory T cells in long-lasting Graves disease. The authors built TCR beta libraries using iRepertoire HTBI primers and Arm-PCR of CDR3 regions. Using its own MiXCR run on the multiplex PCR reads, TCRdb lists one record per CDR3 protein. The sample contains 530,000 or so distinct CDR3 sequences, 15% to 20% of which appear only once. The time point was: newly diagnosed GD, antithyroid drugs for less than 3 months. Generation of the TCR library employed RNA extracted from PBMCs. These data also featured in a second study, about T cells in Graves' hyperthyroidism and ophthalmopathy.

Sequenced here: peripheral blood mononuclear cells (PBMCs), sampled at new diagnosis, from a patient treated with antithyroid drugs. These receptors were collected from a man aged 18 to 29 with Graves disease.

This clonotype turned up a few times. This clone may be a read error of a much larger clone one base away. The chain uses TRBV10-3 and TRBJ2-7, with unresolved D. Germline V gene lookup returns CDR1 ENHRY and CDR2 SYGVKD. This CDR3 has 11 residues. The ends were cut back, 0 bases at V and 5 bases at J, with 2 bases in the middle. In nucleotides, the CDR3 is TGTGCCATCAGTGAGTCTCACGAGCAGTACTTC. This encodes CAISESHEQYF.

In DNA, the CDR3 is TGTGCCAGTCCCGCGGCAGATACGCAGTATTTT. Protein: CASPAADTQYF. The chain joins TRBV7-9 to TRBJ2-3; D is unresolved. CDR1 SEHNR and CDR2 FQNEAQ come from the germline V gene (reference sequence). The CDR3 is made up of 11 amino acids. Trimming stripped 9 bases from V and 4 bases from J, with 8 bases between.

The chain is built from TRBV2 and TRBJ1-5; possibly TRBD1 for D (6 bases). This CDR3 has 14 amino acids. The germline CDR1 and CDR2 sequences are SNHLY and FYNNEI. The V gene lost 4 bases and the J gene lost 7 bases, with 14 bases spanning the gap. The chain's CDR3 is CASSGRGGGQPQHF. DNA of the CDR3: TGTGCCAGCAGTGGCCGGGGCGGGGGCCAGCCCCAGCATTTT.

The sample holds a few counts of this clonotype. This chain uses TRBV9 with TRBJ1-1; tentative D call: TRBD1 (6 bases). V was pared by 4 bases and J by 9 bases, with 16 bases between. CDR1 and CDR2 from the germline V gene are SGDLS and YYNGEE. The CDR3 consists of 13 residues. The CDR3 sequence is CASSPRDTLKAFF. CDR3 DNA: TGTGCCAGCAGCCCCCGGGACACGTTGAAAGCTTTCTTT.

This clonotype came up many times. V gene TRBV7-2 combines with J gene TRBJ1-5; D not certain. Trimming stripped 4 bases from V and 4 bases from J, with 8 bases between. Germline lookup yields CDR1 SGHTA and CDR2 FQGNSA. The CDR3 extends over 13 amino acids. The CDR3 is CASSSQENQPQHF. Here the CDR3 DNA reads TGTGCCAGCAGCTCGCAGGAAAATCAGCCCCAGCATTTT.

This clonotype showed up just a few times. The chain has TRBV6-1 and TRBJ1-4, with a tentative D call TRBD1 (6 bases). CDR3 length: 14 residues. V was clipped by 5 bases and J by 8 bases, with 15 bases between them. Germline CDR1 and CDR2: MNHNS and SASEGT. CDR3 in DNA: TGTGCCAGCAGTACAGGGAGTTGGGTAGAAAAACTGTTTTTT. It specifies CASSTGSWVEKLFF.

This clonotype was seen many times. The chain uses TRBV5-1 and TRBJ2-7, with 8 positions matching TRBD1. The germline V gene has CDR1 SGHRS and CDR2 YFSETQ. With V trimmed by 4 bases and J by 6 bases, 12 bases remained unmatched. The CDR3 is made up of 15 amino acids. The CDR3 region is CASSIGQGQDSEQYF. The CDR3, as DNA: TGCGCCAGCAGCATAGGACAGGGTCAGGATTCCGAGCAGTACTTC.

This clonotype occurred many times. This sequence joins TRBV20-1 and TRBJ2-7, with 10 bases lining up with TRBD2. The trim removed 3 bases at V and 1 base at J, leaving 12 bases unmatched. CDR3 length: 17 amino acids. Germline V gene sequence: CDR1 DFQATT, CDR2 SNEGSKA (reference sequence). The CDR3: CSASRTSGRIGSYEQYF. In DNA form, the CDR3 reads TGCAGTGCTAGTCGGACTAGCGGACGAATAGGTTCCTACGAGCAGTACTTC.

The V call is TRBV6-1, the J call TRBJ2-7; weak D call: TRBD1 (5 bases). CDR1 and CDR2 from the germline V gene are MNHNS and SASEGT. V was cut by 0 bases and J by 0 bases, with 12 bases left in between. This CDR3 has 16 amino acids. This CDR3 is CASSEASNRSSYEQYF. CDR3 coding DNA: TGTGCCAGCAGTGAAGCCTCGAACAGGTCCTCCTACGAGCAGTACTTC.

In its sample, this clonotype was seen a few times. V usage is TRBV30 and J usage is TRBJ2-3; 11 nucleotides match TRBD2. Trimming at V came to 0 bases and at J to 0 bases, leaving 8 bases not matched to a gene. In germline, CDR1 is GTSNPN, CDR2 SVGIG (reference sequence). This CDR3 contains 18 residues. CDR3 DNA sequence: TGTGCCTGGAGTGTATTTCTCGGACTAGCGGGCAGCACAGATACGCAGTATTTT. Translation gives CAWSVFLGLAGSTDTQYF. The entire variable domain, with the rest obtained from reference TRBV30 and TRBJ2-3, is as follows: SQTIHQWPATLVQPVGSPLSLECTVEGTSNPNLYWYRQAAGRGLQLLFYSVGIGQISSEVPQNLSASRPQDRQFILSSKKLLLSDSGFYLCAWSVFLGLAGSTDTQYFGPGTRLTVL.

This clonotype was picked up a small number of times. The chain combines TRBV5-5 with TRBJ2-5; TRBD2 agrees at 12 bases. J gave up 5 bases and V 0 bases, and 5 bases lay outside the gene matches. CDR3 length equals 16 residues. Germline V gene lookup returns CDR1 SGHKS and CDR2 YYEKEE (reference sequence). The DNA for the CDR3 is TGTGCCAGCAGCTTGGAGGATCTAGCGGGAGGGGAGACCCAGTACTTC. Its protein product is CASSLEDLAGGETQYF.

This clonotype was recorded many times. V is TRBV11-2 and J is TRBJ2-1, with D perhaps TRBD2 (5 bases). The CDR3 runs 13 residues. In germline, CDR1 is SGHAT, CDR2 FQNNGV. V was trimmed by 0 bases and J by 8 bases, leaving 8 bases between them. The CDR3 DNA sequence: TGTGCCAGCAGCTTAGAGCCTAGCTATGAGCAGTTCTTC. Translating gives CASSLEPSYEQFF.

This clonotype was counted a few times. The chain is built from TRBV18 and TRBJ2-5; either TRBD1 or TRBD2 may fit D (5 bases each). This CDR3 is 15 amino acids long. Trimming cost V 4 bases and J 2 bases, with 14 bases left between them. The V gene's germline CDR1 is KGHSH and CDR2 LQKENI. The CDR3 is CASSRQEGLQETQYF. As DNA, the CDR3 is TGTGCCAGCTCACGTCAAGAGGGGTTGCAAGAGACCCAGTACTTC.

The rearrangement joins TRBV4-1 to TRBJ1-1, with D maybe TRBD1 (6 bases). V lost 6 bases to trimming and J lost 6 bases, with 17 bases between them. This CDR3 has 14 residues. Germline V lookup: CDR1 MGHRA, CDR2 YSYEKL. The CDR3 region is CASSTAGGAPEAFF. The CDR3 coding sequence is TGCGCCAGCAGTACAGCTGGGGGCGCCCCTGAAGCTTTCTTT.

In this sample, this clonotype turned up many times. The DNA for the CDR3 is TGCAGTCCATATTGGGCTAGCGGAGACAATGAGCAGTTCTTC. Amino acids: CSPYWASGDNEQFF. This chain uses TRBV20-1 with TRBJ2-1, with TRBD2 identical over 7 bases. CDR3 length: 14 amino acids. Germline assignment: CDR1 DFQATT and CDR2 SNEGSKA (reference sequence). Germline trimming cut 8 bases from V and 5 bases from J; bases unmatched to any gene: 12.

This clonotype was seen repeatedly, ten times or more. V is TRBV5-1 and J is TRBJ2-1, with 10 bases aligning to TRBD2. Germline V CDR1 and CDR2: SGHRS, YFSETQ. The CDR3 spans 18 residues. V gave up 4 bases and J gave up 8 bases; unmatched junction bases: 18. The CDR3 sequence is CASSTPEAGASGSHEQFF. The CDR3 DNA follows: TGCGCCAGCAGCACCCCGGAGGCCGGGGCTAGCGGGAGCCATGAGCAGTTCTTC.

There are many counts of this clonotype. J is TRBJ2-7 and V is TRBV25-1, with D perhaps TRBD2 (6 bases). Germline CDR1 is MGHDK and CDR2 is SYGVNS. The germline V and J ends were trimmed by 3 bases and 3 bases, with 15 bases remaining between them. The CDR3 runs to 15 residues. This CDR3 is CASSDPGGAGYEQYF. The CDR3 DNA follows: TGTGCCAGCAGTGACCCCGGCGGGGCGGGCTACGAGCAGTACTTC.

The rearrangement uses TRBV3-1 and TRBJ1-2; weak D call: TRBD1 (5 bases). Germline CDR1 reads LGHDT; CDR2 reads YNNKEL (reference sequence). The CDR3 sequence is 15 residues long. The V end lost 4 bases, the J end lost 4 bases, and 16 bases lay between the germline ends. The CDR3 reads CASSPQAGLSYGYTF. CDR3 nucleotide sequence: TGTGCCAGCAGCCCGCAGGCGGGGCTCTCCTATGGCTACACCTTC.

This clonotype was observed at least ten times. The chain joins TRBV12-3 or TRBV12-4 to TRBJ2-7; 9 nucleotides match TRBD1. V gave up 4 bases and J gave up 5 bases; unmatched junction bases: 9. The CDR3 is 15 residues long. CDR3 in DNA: TGTGCCAGCAGTTCCACCGGGACAGGGCCGGACGAGCAGTACTTC. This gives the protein CASSSTGTGPDEQYF.

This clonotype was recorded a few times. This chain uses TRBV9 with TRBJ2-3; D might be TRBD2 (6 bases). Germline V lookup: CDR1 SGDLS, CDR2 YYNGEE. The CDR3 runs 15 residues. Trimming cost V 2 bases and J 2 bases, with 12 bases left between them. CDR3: CASSVEGTATDTQYF. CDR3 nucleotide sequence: TGTGCCAGCAGCGTCGAAGGGACTGCCACAGATACGCAGTATTTT. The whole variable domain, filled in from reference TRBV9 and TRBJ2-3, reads DSGVTQTPKHLITATGQRVTLRCSPRSGDLSVYWYQQSLDQGLQFLIQYYNGEERAKGNILERFSAQQFPDLHSELNLSSLELGDSALYFCASSVEGTATDTQYFGPGTRLTVL.

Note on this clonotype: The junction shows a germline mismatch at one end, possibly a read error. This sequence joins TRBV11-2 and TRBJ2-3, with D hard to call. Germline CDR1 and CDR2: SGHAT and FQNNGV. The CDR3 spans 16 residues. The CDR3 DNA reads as TGTGCCGGCAGCCCTATGGGAAGCTTAGGGACAGATACGCAGTATTTT. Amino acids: CAGSPMGSLGTDTQYF.